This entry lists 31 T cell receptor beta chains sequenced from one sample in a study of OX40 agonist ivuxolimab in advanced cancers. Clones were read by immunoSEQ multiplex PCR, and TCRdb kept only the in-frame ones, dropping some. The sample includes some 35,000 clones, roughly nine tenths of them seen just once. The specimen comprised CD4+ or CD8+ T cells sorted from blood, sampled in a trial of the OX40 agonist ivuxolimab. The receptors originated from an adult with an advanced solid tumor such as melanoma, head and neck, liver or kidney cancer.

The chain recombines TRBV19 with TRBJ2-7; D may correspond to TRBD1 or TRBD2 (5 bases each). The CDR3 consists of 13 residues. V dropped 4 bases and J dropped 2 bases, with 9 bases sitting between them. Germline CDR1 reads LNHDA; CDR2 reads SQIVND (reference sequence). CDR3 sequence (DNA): TGTGCCAGTAGTAACGGGGCGACCTACGAGCAGTACTTC. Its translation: CASSNGATYEQYF.

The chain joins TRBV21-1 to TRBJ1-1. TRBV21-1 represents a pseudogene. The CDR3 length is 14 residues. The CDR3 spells CASSKEVDWTEAFF. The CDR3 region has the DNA TGTGCCAGCAGCAAAGAGGTGGATTGGACTGAAGCTTTCTTT.

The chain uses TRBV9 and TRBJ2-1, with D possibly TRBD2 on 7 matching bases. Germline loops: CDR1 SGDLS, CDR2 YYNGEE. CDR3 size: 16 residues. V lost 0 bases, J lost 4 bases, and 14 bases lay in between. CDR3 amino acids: CASSVVAGAIYNEQFF. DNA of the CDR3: TGTGCCAGCAGCGTAGTCGCGGGGGCGATTTACAATGAGCAGTTCTTC.

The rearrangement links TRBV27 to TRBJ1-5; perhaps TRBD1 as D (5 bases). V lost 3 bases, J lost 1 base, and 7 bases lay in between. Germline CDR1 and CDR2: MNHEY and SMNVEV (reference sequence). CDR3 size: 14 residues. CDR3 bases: TGTGCCAGCAGTTTCAGGGTCAGCAATCAGCCCCAGCATTTT. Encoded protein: CASSFRVSNQPQHF.

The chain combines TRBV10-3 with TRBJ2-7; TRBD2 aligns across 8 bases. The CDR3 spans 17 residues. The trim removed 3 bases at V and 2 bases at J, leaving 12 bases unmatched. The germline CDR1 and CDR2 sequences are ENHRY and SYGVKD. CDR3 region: CAISDARGGTSPYEQYF. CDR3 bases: TGTGCCATCAGTGACGCCCGAGGGGGGACTAGTCCCTACGAGCAGTACTTC.

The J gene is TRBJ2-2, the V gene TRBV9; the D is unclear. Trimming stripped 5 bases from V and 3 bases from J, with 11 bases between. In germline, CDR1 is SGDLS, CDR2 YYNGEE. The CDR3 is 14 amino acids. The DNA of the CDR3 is TGTGCCAGCAGTATGGTATTGGACACCGGGGAGCTGTTTTTT. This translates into CASSMVLDTGELFF.

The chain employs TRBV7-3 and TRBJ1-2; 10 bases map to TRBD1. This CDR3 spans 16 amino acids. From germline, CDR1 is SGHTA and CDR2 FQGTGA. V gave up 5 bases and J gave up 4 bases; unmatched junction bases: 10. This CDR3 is CASSPYPGTGVYGYTF. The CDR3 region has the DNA TGTGCCAGCAGCCCCTATCCCGGGACAGGGGTCTATGGCTACACCTTC.

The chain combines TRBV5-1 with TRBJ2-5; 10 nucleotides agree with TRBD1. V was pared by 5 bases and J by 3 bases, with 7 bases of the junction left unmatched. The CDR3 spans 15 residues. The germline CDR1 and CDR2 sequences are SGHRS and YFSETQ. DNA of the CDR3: TGCGCCAGCAGTTCGCAGGGGACAGGGGAAGAGACCCAGTACTTC. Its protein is CASSSQGTGEETQYF.

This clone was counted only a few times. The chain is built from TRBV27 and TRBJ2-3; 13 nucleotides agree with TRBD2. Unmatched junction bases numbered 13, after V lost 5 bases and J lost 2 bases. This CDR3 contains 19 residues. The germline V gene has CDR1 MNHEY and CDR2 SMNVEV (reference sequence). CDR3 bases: TGTGCCAGCAGTACAGGGGGACTAGCGGGGACCCCCTACACAGATACGCAGTATTTT. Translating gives CASSTGGLAGTPYTDTQYF.

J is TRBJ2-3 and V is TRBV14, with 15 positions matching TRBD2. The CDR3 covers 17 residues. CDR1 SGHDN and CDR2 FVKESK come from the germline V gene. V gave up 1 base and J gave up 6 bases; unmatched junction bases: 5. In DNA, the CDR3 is TGTGCCAGCAGCCAAGTAGGACTAGCGGGAGGGACGGATACGCAGTATTTT. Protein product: CASSQVGLAGGTDTQYF.

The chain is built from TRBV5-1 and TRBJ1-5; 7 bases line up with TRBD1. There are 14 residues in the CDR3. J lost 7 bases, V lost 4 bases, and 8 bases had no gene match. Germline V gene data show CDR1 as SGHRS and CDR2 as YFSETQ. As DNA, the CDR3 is TGCGCCAGCAGCGCGGCAGGGGGAGGGCAGCCCCAGCATTTT. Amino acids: CASSAAGGGQPQHF.

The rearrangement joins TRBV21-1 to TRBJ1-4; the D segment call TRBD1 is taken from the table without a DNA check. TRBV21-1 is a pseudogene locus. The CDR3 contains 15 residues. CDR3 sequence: CASSPQGAGDEKLFF. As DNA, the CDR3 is TGTGCCAGCAGCCCACAGGGGGCGGGGGACGAAAAACTGTTTTTT.

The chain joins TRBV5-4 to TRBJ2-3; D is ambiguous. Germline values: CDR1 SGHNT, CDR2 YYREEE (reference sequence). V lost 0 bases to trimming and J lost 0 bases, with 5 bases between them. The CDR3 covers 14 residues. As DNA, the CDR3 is TGTGCCAGCAGCTTGGTCCAAAGCACAGATACGCAGTATTTT. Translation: CASSLVQSTDTQYF.

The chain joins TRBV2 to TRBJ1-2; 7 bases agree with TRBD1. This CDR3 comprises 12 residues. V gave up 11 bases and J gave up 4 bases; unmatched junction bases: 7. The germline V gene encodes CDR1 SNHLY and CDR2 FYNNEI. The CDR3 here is CAGQTGAYGYTF. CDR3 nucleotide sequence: TGTGCCGGACAAACAGGGGCCTATGGCTACACCTTC.

CDR3 loop: CASSPSSWPTEAFF. The CDR3, as DNA: TGTGCCAGCAGCCCTTCTTCGTGGCCCACTGAAGCTTTCTTT. The rearrangement links TRBV14 to TRBJ1-1; D ambiguous. CDR1 SGHDN and CDR2 FVKESK come from the germline V gene. This CDR3 is built from 14 residues. V lost 4 bases and J lost 4, with 13 bases in between.

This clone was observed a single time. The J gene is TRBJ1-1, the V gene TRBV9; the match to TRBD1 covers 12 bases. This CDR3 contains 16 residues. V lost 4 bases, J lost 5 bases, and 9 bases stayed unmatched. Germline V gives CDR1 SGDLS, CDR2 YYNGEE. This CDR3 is CASSWGQGALATEAFF. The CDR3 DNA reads TGTGCCAGCAGCTGGGGACAGGGGGCGTTGGCAACTGAAGCTTTCTTT.

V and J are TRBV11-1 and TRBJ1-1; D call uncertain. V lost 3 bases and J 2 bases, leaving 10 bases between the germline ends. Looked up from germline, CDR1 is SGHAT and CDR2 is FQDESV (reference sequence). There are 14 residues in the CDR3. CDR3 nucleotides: TGTGCCAGCAGCTTGAGTCCGGTAAACACTGAAGCTTTCTTT. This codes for CASSLSPVNTEAFF.

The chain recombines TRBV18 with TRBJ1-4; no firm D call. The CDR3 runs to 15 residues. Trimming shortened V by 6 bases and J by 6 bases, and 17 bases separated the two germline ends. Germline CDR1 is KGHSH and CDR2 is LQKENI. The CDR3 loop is CASSPGLGEHEKLFF. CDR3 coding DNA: TGTGCCAGCTCCCCCGGACTCGGGGAGCATGAAAAACTGTTTTTT. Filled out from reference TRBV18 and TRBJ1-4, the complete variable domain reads NAGVMQNPRHLVRRRGQEARLRCSPMKGHSHVYWYRQLPEEGLKFMVYLQKENIIDESGMPKERFSAEFPKEGPSILRIQQVVRGDSAAYFCASSPGLGEHEKLFFGSGTQLSVL.

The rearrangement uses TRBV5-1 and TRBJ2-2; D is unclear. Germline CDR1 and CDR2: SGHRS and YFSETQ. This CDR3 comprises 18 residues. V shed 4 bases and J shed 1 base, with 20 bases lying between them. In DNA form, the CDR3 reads TGCGCCAGCAGCGGACCGGGCCAAACTTTGGTGAACACCGGGGAGCTGTTTTTT. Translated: CASSGPGQTLVNTGELFF.

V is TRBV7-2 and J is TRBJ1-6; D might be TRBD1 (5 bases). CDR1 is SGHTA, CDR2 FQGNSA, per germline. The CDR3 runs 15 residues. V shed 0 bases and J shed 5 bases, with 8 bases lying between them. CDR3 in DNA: TGTGCCAGCAGCTTAGCCAGGGCCCATAATTCACCCCTCCACTTT. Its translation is CASSLARAHNSPLHF. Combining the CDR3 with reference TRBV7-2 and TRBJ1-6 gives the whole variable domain GAGVSQSPSNKVTEKGKDVELRCDPISGHTALYWYRQSLGQGLEFLIYFQGNSAPDKSGLPSDRFSAERTGGSVSTLTIQRTQQEDSAVYLCASSLARAHNSPLHFGNGTRLTVT.

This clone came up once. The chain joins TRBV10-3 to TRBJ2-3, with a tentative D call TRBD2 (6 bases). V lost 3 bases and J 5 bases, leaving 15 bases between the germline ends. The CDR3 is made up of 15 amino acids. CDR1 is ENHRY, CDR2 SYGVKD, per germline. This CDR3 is CAISDSRAGLDTQYF. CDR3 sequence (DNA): TGTGCCATCAGTGATTCACGAGCGGGTCTAGATACGCAGTATTTT.

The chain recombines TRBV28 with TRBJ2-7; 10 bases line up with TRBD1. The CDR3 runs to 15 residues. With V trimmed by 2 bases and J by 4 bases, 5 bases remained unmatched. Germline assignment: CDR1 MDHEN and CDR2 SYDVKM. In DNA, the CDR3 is TGTGCCAGCAGTTTACGGAGACAGGGGGCTTACGAGCAGTACTTC. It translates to CASSLRRQGAYEQYF.

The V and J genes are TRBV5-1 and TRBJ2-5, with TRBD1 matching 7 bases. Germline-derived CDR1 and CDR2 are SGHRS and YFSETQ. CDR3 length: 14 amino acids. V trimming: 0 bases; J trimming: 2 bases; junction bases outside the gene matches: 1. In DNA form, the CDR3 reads TGCGCCAGCAGCTTGGGGACAGGACAAGAGACCCAGTACTTC. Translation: CASSLGTGQETQYF.

CDR3 coding DNA: TGTGCCAGCAGCTCCACTACCCCCAACAGGGCCCAATACGAGCAGTACTTC. Amino acid sequence: CASSSTTPNRAQYEQYF. The chain has TRBV7-3 and TRBJ2-7, with a tentative D call TRBD1 (6 bases). CDR1 and CDR2 (germline): SGHTA, FQGTGA. The V end was cut by 4 bases, the J end by 4 bases, with 23 bases between. This CDR3 is 17 amino acids long.

The CDR3 DNA sequence: TGTGCCAGCAGCTATTCCGGGACTAGATACCAAGAGACCCAGTACTTC. It encodes CASSYSGTRYQETQYF. This sequence joins TRBV9 and TRBJ2-5; the match to TRBD2 covers 8 bases. CDR3 length equals 16 residues. Germline V gene sequence: CDR1 SGDLS, CDR2 YYNGEE. V gave up 4 bases and J gave up 0 bases; unmatched junction bases: 8.

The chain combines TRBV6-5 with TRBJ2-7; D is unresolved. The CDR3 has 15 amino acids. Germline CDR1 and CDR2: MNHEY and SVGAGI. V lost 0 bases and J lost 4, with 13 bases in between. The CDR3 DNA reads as TGTGCCAGCAGTTACTCATCCGCCGCAGGTTACGAGCAGTACTTC. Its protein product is CASSYSSAAGYEQYF.

In DNA form, the CDR3 reads TGTGCCAGCAGCTTCCAGGACAGGACTAATCAGCCCCAGCATTTT. It yields the protein CASSFQDRTNQPQHF. The V call is TRBV5-6, the J call TRBJ1-5; TRBD1 matches at 7 bases. The V gene's germline CDR1 is SGHDT and CDR2 YYEEEE. CDR3 length: 15 amino acids. The junction had 6 bases not matched to a gene; V was cut back by 2 bases and J by 4 bases.

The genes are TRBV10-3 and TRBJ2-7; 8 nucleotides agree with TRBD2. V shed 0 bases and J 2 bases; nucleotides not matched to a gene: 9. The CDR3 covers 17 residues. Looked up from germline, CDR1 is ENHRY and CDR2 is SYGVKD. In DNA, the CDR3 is TGTGCCATCAGTGAGTCGTCGGTAGCGGGAAGGACCTACGAGCAGTACTTC. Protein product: CAISESSVAGRTYEQYF.

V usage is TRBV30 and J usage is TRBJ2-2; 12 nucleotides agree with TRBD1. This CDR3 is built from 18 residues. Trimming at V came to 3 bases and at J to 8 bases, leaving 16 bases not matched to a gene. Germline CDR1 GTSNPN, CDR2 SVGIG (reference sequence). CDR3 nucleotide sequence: TGTGCCTGGAGGACCTTAAATAGGGGACAGGGGGCAGGAGGGGAGCTGTTTTTT. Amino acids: CAWRTLNRGQGAGGELFF.

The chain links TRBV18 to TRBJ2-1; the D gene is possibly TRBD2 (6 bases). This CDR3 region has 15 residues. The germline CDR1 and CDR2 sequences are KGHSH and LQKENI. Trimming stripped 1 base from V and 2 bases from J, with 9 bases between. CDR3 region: CASSPRSSAYNEQFF. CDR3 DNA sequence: TGTGCCAGCTCACCACGATCTAGCGCCTACAATGAGCAGTTCTTC.

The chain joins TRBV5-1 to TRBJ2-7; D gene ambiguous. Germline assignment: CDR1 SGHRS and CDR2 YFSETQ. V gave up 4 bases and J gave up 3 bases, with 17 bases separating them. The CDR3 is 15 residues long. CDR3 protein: CASSLASFGFYEQYF. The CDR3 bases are TGCGCCAGCAGCCTCGCCTCTTTTGGCTTCTACGAGCAGTACTTC.